A selection of T cell receptor beta chains follows, all from one sample in a study of read filtering for tumor transcriptome and immune sequencing. Via MiXCR, TCRdb re-called the reads, giving one row per CDR3 protein. This table holds approximately 140,000 distinct CDR3 sequences, 13% found once. The sample comprised a population of CD138-negative cells sorted from bone marrow. Every receptor here comes from a donor at least 40 years old with multiple myeloma. Each CDR3 is given without its conserved first and last residue. Clone size is not always given. Where it is, it says once, few, many or a class for expanded clones.

many,TRBJ2-5,TRBV19,ASSPQRATQETQY
many,TRBJ2-1,TRBV12-3/TRBV12-4,ASRPPSGSYNEQF
many,TRBJ2-3,TRBV18,ASADTDTQY
many,TRBJ2-6,TRBV7-2,ASSLRGTASGANVLT
many,TRBJ1-5,TRBV29-1,SVWDGRYNQPQH
few,TRBJ1-1,TRBV9,ASSVVKVDGSNTEAF
many,TRBJ1-2,TRBV29-1,SVEDDRNYGYT
many,TRBJ1-5,TRBV30,AWSVGTGNQPQH
many,TRBJ1-1,TRBV5-1,ASSLSGGRGTEAF
many,TRBJ2-1,TRBV20-1,SVQTSGGGNEQF
many,TRBJ2-1,TRBV28,ASSPLTYNEQF
once,TRBJ1-1,TRBV12-3/TRBV12-4,ASTFGKNTEAF
-,TRBJ2-1,TRBV7-3,ASSLRGNNYNEQF
few,TRBJ1-5,TRBV20-1,SARQGTRPQH
many,TRBJ2-3,TRBV5-1,ASSLPGTDGTDTQY
large,TRBJ2-1,TRBV19,ASSWAQNEQF
-,TRBJ2-7,TRBV4-2,ASSQGGGSEQY
many,TRBJ2-5,TRBV20-1,SALGLAPETQY
few,TRBJ2-1,TRBV7-7,ASSPWGPSGGNEQF
many,TRBJ2-1,TRBV6-2/TRBV6-3,ASSYLEGLSSNTDNEQF
many,TRBJ2-7,TRBV20-1,SARDFYSYEQY
many,TRBJ2-3,TRBV6-5,ASSPSGRITDTQY
-,TRBJ2-3,TRBV7-3,ASSPGGEPVTDTQY
many,TRBJ2-7,TRBV20-1,SARGRDSSYEQY
few,TRBJ2-4,TRBV6-1,ASTTMADRNIQY
many,TRBJ2-1,TRBV29-1,STLARLEGNERF
many,TRBJ2-1,TRBV11-2,ASRANHNEQF
few,TRBJ1-3,TRBV7-9,ASGPRGASGNTIY
many,TRBJ1-5,TRBV6-6,ASSYSRVGIQPQH
many,TRBJ1-1,TRBV5-8,ASSLAPGGWTEAF
many,TRBJ1-6,TRBV7-9,ASSLAQSASNSPLH
many,TRBJ2-4,TRBV20-1,SASGTSGKNIQY
many,TRBJ1-2,TRBV12-3/TRBV12-4,ASRDRGGANYGYT
few,TRBJ2-3,TRBV6-5,ASSYGTSDTDTQY